The clone carrying this T cell receptor beta chain has just a few counts. The source of the sample is a study of neurological immune-mediated disorders. V lost 3 bases, J lost 4 bases, and 6 bases stayed unmatched. The CDR3 spans 15 residues. Germline values: CDR1 SGHVS, CDR2 FQNEAQ. TCRdb reanalysed the 5' RACE reads using MiXCR and keeps one entry per CDR3 protein. This sample has tens of thousands of distinct CDR3 sequences, with 4% to 6% found just once. The sequence was obtained from a man aged 18-30 years with multiple sclerosis. The sample comprised PBMCs. V usage is TRBV7-8 and J usage is TRBJ2-1, with 7 bases identical to TRBD2. The CDR3 DNA reads TGTGCCAGCAGCTTTCAAGCGGGGATGTACAATGAGCAGTTCTTC. Residues: CASSFQAGMYNEQFF.